A single T cell receptor (beta chain) is shown here with its context. Produced via immunoSEQ multiplex PCR; TCRdb's table is partial and in-frame only. The sample yields 150,000 to 200,000 clones, roughly four fifths seen once. This sample is part of a study of blood T cell repertoires in COVID-19. The CDR3 is 13 amino acids. CDR1 and CDR2 from the germline V gene are SNHLY and FYNNEI. V lost 6 bases and J lost 7; bases outside the gene matches: 5. Sequencing used peripheral blood. The chain carries TRBV2 and TRBJ2-7, with 11 nucleotides matching TRBD1. The TCR sequence derives from a man in his 60s with active or convalescent COVID-19. The CDR3 loop is CASSGQGAGEQYF. The CDR3 nucleotides are TGTGCCAGCAGCGGACAGGGGGCAGGGGAGCAGTACTTC.